This T cell receptor (beta chain) was captured in a study of blood T cell repertoires in COVID-19. About the study: From the United States, Italy and Spain came samples of acute and convalescent COVID-19. Nucleic acid was either cDNA or gDNA, and it came from T cells, B-cell-depleted T cells, or PBMCs.

This CDR3 spans 19 amino acids. How the authors handled the data: Reference gene primers were amplified, and this amplification served to estimate nucleated cell counts. Method: immunoSEQ multiplex PCR; TCRdb's copy keeps in-frame clones and lacks some. D and trimming were read from the DNA, whereas the V and J calls and clone size are those reported in that table. The sample comprises 25,000 to 30,000 clones, 89% of which are singletons, and around 9.9% rests with the top ten. The chain carries TRBV12-1 and TRBJ1-5; the D call of TRBD1 is as the table states it, not checked on the DNA. TRBV12-1 is described as a pseudogene. The sequencing sample was made of peripheral blood. The sequence derives from a human donor in a cohort sampled during active COVID-19. In DNA, the CDR3 is TGTGCCAGCAGCTTTGTGTTGGGACAGGGAATATATAGCAATCAGCCCCAGCATTTT. It yields the protein CASSFVLGQGIYSNQPQHF.